These 20 T cell receptor beta chains share one sample of origin, sequenced in a study of CD8 T cells in Susac syndrome. An input of 0.5 to 1 ug of RNA was subjected to reverse transcription using random hexamers. A single record per CDR3 protein comes from TCRdb applying MiXCR to the immunoSEQ multiplex PCR reads. The sample lists some 180,000 distinct CDR3 sequences, just under 95% occurring once. Sequenced input: CD4+ T cells from PBMCs. The receptors were sampled from a human donor with Susac syndrome.

The chain joins TRBV4-3 to TRBJ1-1; 7 nucleotides line up with TRBD1. V was pared by 0 bases and J by 5 bases, with 6 bases of the junction left unmatched. The CDR3 covers 15 residues. CDR1 is LGHNA, CDR2 YSLEER, per germline. CDR3 sequence (DNA): TGCGCCAGCAGCCAAGAACCACAGGGGTGGACTGAAGCTTTCTTT. Translating gives CASSQEPQGWTEAFF.

The rearrangement uses TRBV5-1 and TRBJ2-1; 11 nucleotides line up with TRBD1. The V gene end was trimmed by 3 bases and the J gene end by 5 bases; junction bases not matched to a gene: 4. The CDR3 is made up of 15 amino acids. Germline-derived CDR1 and CDR2 are SGHRS and YFSETQ. In nucleotides, the CDR3 is TGCGCCAGCAGCTCGGGACAGGGGGTGCACAATGAGCAGTTCTTC. This gives the protein CASSSGQGVHNEQFF.

The genes are TRBV6-6 and TRBJ2-1; TRBD2 aligns across 7 bases. The germline gives CDR1 MNHNY, CDR2 SVGAGI (reference sequence). There are 15 residues in the CDR3. Trimming cost V 0 bases and J 6 bases; bases outside gene matches: 5. CDR3 nucleotides: TGTGCCAGCAGTTACTCGGTACAGCGGGGCAATGAGCAGTTCTTC. Translated, it gives CASSYSVQRGNEQFF.

This chain joins TRBV27 and TRBJ1-4, with no clear D. The germline V gene has CDR1 MNHEY and CDR2 SMNVEV (reference sequence). The V end lost 6 bases, the J end lost 0 bases, and 14 bases lay between the germline ends. This CDR3 spans 16 amino acids. CDR3 loop: CASRSGVAATNEKLFF. For the CDR3, the DNA is TGTGCCAGCAGATCCGGGGTAGCGGCAACTAATGAAAAACTGTTTTTT.

This sequence joins TRBV6-6 and TRBJ2-7; 8 bases map to TRBD2. Germline V lookup: CDR1 MNHNY, CDR2 SVGAGI (reference sequence). J lost 5 bases, V lost 4 bases, and 7 bases had no gene match. The CDR3 runs to 14 residues. The CDR3 nucleotides are TGTGCCAGCAGTTTAGAGCGGGGGAGAAACGAGCAGTACTTC. Translating gives CASSLERGRNEQYF.

This chain links TRBV23-1 with TRBJ2-6; a possible D gene is TRBD1 (5 bases). TRBV23-1 is classed as an ORF, of uncertain function. V was pared by 0 bases and J by 0 bases, with 12 bases between. The CDR3 has 18 residues. In DNA form, the CDR3 reads TGCGCCAGCAGTCAATCGGTCAGGGTCAGCTCTGGGGCCAACGTCCTGACTTTC. Residues: CASSQSVRVSSGANVLTF.

The V gene is TRBV27, the J gene TRBJ2-7; 8 positions match TRBD2. This CDR3 is built from 16 residues. The germline gives CDR1 MNHEY, CDR2 SMNVEV (reference sequence). J gave up 6 bases and V 5 bases, and 15 bases lay outside the gene matches. The CDR3 nucleotides read TGTGCCAGCAGTACGTCCCCCAGCGGGAGAGTTAGCGAGCAGTACTTC. Translated: CASSTSPSGRVSEQYF.

The rearrangement uses TRBV29-1 and TRBJ1-1; D may be TRBD1 (6 bases). Germline CDR1 is SQVTM and CDR2 is ANQGSEA. The CDR3 consists of 13 residues. V lost 6 bases, J lost 1 base, and 12 bases lay in between. In DNA, the CDR3 is TGCAGCGTGGGGGGGCTGGGGAACACTGAAGCTTTCTTT. Translated: CSVGGLGNTEAFF. Drawing the rest from reference TRBV29-1 and TRBJ1-1, the complete variable domain is SAVISQKPSRDICQRGTSLTIQCQVDSQVTMMFWYRQQPGQSLTLIATANQGSEATYESGFVIDKFPISRPNLTFSTLTVSNMSPEDSSIYLCSVGGLGNTEAFFGQGTRLTVV.

This rearrangement joins TRBV9 to TRBJ2-1; TRBD2 is a possible D gene (5 bases). The CDR3 totals 14 residues. V lost 1 base and J lost 12, with 17 bases in between. Germline CDR1 is SGDLS and CDR2 is YYNGEE. CDR3: CASSVRWETTGQFF. The CDR3 coding sequence is TGTGCCAGCAGCGTAAGGTGGGAGACAACCGGGCAGTTCTTC. Full variable domain (rest looked up from reference TRBV9 and TRBJ2-1): DSGVTQTPKHLITATGQRVTLRCSPRSGDLSVYWYQQSLDQGLQFLIQYYNGEERAKGNILERFSAQQFPDLHSELNLSSLELGDSALYFCASSVRWETTGQFFGPGTRLTVL.

The chain carries TRBV11-2 and TRBJ2-3, with a possible D match to TRBD2 (6 bases). Germline CDR1 reads SGHAT; CDR2 reads FQNNGV. The CDR3 is made up of 15 amino acids. The ends were cut back, 5 bases at V and 2 bases at J, with 14 bases in the middle. CDR3 in amino acids: CASSHGRDFTDTQYF. CDR3 bases: TGTGCCAGCAGCCATGGGCGGGACTTCACAGATACGCAGTATTTT.

This chain connects TRBV14 to TRBJ1-2; D ambiguous. CDR3 length equals 14 residues. V was pared by 4 bases and J by 1 base, with 10 bases between. CDR1 and CDR2 from the germline V gene are SGHDN and FVKESK. CDR3 nucleotides: TGTGCCAGCAGCCCCTCGGCCATTAACTATGGCTACACCTTC. Translated: CASSPSAINYGYTF.

The chain is built from TRBV20-1 and TRBJ2-7; 9 bases match TRBD1. CDR3 size: 18 residues. Germline values: CDR1 DFQATT, CDR2 SNEGSKA (reference sequence). V was pared by 0 bases and J by 2 bases, with 14 bases of the junction left unmatched. The CDR3 coding sequence is TGCAGTGCTAGAGATCTAAAGAGACAGGGGGTTAATCCCTACGAGCAGTACTTC. It codes for CSARDLKRQGVNPYEQYF.

The chain joins TRBV4-2 to TRBJ2-3, with D possibly being TRBD1 (6 bases). Germline assignment: CDR1 LGHNA and CDR2 YNFKEQ. This CDR3 region has 17 residues. The ends were cut back, 1 base at V and 0 bases at J, with 14 bases in the middle. CDR3 sequence: CASSQGNQGGSTDTQYF. The DNA for the CDR3 is TGTGCCAGCAGCCAAGGGAACCAAGGGGGAAGCACAGATACGCAGTATTTT.

V usage is TRBV15 and J usage is TRBJ2-5; D is undetermined. CDR3 length: 11 residues. Trimming removed 1 base from V and 4 bases from J, with 1 base in between. Germline CDR1 LNHNV, CDR2 YYDKDF (reference sequence). The DNA of the CDR3 is TGTGCCACCAGCAGAGCAGAGACCCAGTACTTC. It encodes CATSRAETQYF. Combining the CDR3 with reference TRBV15 and TRBJ2-5 gives the whole variable domain DAMVIQNPRYQVTQFGKPVTLSCSQTLNHNVMYWYQQKSSQAPKLLFHYYDKDFNNEADTPDNFQSRRPNTSFCFLDIRSPGLGDTAMYLCATSRAETQYFGPGTRLLVL.

The V and J genes are TRBV6-6 and TRBJ2-6; no firm D call. Germline CDR1 is MNHNY and CDR2 is SVGAGI (reference sequence). V lost 6 bases and J lost 0, with 6 bases in between. CDR3 length equals 14 residues. CDR3 loop: CASRFPSGANVLTF. DNA for the CDR3: TGTGCCAGCAGATTCCCCTCTGGGGCCAACGTCCTGACTTTC.

This chain uses TRBV3-1 with TRBJ2-1, with D possibly matching TRBD2 (6 bases). The V gene lost 1 base and the J gene lost 2 bases, with 18 bases spanning the gap. Germline-derived CDR1 and CDR2 are LGHDT and YNNKEL (reference sequence). CDR3 length: 18 amino acids. The CDR3 nucleotides are TGTGCCAGCAGCCAAGCCAACTCCGCGGGGTTGGCCTACAATGAGCAGTTCTTC. Translated: CASSQANSAGLAYNEQFF.

This sequence joins TRBV14 and TRBJ1-2; no clear D gene. CDR1 and CDR2 (germline): SGHDN, FVKESK. CDR3 length: 14 residues. Trimming left V 0 bases short and J 4 bases short, with 9 bases between. The DNA of the CDR3 is TGTGCCAGCAGCCAAGAACAAAACCTCTATGGCTACACCTTC. Amino acid sequence: CASSQEQNLYGYTF.

The chain combines TRBV27 with TRBJ2-6; TRBD2 matches 7 bases. CDR3 length: 16 residues. V was clipped by 6 bases and J by 0 bases; unmatched bases: 5. Germline V CDR1 and CDR2: MNHEY, SMNVEV (reference sequence). The CDR3 DNA reads TGTGCCAGCAGGAGAGGGAGGGCCTCTGGGGCCAACGTCCTGACTTTC. Protein sequence: CASRRGRASGANVLTF.

The V call is TRBV30, the J call TRBJ1-5; maybe TRBD1 (5 bases). The CDR3 totals 13 residues. Germline V gene lookup returns CDR1 GTSNPN and CDR2 SVGIG (reference sequence). V was cut by 3 bases and J by 4 bases, with 10 bases left in between. The CDR3 spells CAWSQGLNQPQHF. CDR3 nucleotides: TGTGCCTGGAGCCAGGGCCTAAATCAGCCCCAGCATTTT.

The chain has TRBV12-3 or TRBV12-4 and TRBJ2-1, with TRBD2 matching over 7 bases. The V gene end was trimmed by 5 bases and the J gene end by 7 bases; junction bases not matched to a gene: 11. This CDR3 is 15 amino acids long. Here the CDR3 reads CASSLWAGAQNEQFF. The CDR3, as DNA: TGTGCCAGCAGTCTCTGGGCGGGAGCTCAGAATGAGCAGTTCTTC.